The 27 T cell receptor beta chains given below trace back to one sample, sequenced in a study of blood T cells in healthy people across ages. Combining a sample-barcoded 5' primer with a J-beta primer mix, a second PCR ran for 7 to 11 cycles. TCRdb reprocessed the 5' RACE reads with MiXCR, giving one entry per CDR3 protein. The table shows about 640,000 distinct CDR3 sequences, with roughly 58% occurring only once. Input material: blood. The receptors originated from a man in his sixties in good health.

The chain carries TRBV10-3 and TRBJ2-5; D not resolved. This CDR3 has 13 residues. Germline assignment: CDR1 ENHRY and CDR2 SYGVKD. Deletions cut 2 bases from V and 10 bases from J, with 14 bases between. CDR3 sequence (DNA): TGTGCCATCAGTGAGCCGAAGCTGTCGTGCCAGTACTTC. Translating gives CAISEPKLSCQYF.

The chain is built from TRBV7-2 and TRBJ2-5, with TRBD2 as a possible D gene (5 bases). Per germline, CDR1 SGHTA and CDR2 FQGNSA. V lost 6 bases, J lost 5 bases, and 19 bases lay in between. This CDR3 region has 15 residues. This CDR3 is CASRISVGVGETQYF. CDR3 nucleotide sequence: TGTGCCAGCAGAATTAGCGTCGGTGTAGGGGAGACCCAGTACTTC.

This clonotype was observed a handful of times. The CDR3, as DNA: TGTGCCAGCAGCCTGACTAGCGGGGGGACGGGGAATGAGCAGTTCTTC. It translates to CASSLTSGGTGNEQFF. J is TRBJ2-1 and V is TRBV7-8, with TRBD2 matching over 13 bases. The CDR3 runs 16 residues. The germline CDR1 and CDR2 sequences are SGHVS and FQNEAQ. V shed 5 bases and J 7 bases; nucleotides not matched to a gene: 8.

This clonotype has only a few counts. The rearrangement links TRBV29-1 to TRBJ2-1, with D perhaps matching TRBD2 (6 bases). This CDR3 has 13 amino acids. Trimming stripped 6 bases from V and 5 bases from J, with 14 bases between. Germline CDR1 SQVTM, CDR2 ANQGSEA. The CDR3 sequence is CSVGTPLDNEQFF. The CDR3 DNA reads TGCAGCGTAGGGACTCCACTCGACAATGAGCAGTTCTTC.

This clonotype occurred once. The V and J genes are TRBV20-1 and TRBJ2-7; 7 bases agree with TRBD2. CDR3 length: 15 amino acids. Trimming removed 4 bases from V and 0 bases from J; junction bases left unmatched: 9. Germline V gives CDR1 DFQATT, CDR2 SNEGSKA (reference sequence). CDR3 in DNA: TGCAGTGCTACCGATTGGGAGGGAAGCTCCTACGAGCAGTACTTC. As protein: CSATDWEGSSYEQYF.

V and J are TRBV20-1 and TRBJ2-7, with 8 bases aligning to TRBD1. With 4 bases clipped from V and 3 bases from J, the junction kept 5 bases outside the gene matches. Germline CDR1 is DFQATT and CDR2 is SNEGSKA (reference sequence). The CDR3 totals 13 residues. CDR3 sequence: CSAKGQVSYEQYF. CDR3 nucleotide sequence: TGCAGTGCTAAGGGACAGGTGAGCTACGAGCAGTACTTC.

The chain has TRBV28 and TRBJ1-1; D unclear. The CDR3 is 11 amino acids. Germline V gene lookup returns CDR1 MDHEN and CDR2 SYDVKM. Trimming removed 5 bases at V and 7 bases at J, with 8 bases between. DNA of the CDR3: TGTGCCAGCAGTAATAAGGGTGAAGCTTTCTTT. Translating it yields CASSNKGEAFF.

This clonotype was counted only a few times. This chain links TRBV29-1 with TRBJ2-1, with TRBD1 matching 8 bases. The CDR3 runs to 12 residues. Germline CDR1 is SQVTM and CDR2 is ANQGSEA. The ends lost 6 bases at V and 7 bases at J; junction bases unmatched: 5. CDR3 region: CSVGQGGNEQFF. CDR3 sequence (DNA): TGCAGCGTAGGACAGGGTGGGAATGAGCAGTTCTTC.

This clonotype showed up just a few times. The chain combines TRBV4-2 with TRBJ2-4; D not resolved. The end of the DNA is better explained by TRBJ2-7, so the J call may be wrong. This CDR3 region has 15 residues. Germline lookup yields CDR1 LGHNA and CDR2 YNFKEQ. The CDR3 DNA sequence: TGTGCCAGCAGCCAAGCCCCGGGTGGTCTGTACGAGCAGTACTTC. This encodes CASSQAPGGLYEQYF.

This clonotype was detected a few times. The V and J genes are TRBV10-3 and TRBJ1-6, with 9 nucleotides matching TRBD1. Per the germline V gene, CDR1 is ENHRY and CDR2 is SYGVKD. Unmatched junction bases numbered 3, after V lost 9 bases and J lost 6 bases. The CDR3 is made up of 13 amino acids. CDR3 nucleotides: TGTGCCATAGGGGACAGGGTTAATTCACCCCTCCACTTT. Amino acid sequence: CAIGDRVNSPLHF.

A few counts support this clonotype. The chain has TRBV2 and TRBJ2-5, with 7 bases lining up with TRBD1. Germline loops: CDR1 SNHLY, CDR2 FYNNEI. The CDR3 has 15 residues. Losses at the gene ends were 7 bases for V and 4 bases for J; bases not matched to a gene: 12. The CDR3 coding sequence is TGTGCCAGCACCACAGGGGCCCTGAAGGGAGAGACCCAGTACTTC. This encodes CASTTGALKGETQYF.

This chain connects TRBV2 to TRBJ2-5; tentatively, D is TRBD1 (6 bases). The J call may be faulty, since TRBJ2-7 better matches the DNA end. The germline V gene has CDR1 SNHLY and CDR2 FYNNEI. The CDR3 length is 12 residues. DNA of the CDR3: TGTGCCAGCAACCGGCAGGGGTTCGAGCAGTACTTC. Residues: CASNRQGFEQYF.

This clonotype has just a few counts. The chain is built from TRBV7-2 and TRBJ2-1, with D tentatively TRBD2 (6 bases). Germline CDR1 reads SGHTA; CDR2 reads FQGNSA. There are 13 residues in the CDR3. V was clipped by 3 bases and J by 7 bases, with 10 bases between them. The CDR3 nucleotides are TGTGCCAGCAGCTTTGGGGGGAGGAATGAGCAGTTCTTC. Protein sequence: CASSFGGRNEQFF. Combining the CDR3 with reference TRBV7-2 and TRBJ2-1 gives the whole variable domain GAGVSQSPSNKVTEKGKDVELRCDPISGHTALYWYRQSLGQGLEFLIYFQGNSAPDKSGLPSDRFSAERTGGSVSTLTIQRTQQEDSAVYLCASSFGGRNEQFFGPGTRLTVL.

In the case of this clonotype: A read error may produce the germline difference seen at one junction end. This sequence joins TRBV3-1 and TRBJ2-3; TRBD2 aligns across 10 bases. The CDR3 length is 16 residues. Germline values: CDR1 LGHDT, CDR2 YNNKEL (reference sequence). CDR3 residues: CASNQDWSGGAGGQYF. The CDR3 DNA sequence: TGTGCCAGCAACCAAGATTGGAGCGGGGGGGCTGGAGGGCAGTATTTT.

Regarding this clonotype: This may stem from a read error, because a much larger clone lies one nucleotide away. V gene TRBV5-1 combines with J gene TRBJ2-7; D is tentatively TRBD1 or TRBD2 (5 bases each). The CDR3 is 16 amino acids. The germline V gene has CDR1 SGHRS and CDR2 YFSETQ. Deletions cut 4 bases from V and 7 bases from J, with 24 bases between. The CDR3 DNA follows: TGCGCCAGCAGCCCCCCGAGGGGTACCTCCTACAATGAGCAGTACTTC. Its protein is CASSPPRGTSYNEQYF.

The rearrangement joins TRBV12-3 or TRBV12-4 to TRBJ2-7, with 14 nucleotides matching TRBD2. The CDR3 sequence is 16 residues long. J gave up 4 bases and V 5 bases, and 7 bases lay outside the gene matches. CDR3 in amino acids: CASSPGTSGGGYEQYF. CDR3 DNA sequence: TGTGCCAGCAGTCCCGGGACTAGCGGGGGAGGGTACGAGCAGTACTTC.

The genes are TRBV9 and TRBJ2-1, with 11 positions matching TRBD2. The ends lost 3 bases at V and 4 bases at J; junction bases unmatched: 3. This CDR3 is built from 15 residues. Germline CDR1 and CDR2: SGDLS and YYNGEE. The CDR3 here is CASSARLAGYNEQFF. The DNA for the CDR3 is TGTGCCAGCAGCGCCAGACTAGCGGGGTACAATGAGCAGTTCTTC.

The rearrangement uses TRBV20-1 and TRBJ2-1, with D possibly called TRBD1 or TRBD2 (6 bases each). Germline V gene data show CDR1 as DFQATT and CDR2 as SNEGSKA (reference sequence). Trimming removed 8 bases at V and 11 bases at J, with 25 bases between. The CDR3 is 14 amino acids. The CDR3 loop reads CSPGDKEGLQKQFF. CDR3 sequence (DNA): TGCAGTCCTGGGGACAAGGAGGGGCTACAGAAGCAGTTCTTC.

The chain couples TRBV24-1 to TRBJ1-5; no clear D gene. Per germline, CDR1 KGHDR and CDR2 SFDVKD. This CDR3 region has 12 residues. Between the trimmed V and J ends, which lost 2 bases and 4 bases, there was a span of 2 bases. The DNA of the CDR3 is TGTGCCACCAGTGATTCGAATCAGCCCCAGCATTTT. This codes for CATSDSNQPQHF.

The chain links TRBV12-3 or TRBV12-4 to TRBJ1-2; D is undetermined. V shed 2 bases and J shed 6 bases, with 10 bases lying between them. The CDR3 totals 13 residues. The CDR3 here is CASSLLPGNGYTF. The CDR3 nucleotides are TGTGCCAGCAGTTTACTCCCGGGGAATGGCTACACCTTC.

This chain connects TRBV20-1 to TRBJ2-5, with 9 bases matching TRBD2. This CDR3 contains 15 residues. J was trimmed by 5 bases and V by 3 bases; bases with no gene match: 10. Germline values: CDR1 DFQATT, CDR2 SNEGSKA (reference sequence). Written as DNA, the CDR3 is TGCAGTGCTAGGAAGGGCGGGGGGGCGGTTGAGACCCAGTACTTC. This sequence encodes CSARKGGGAVETQYF.

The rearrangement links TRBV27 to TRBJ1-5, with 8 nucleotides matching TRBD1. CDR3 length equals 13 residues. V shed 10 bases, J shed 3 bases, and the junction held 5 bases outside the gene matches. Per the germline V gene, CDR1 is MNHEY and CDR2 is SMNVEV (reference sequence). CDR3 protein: CATRTGPNQPQHF. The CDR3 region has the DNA TGTGCCACCAGGACAGGGCCCAATCAGCCCCAGCATTTT.

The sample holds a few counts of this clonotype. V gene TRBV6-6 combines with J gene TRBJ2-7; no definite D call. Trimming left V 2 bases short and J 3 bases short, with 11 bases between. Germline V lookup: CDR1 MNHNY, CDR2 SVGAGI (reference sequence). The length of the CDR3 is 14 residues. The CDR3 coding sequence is TGTGCCAGCAGTTACCACAGAGACAACTACGAGCAGTACTTC. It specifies CASSYHRDNYEQYF.

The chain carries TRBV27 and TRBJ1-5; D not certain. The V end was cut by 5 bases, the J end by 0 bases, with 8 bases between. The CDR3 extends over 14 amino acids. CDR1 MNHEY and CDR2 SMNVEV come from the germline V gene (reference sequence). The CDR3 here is CASSTFYSNQPQHF. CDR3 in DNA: TGTGCCAGCAGTACCTTTTATAGCAATCAGCCCCAGCATTTT.

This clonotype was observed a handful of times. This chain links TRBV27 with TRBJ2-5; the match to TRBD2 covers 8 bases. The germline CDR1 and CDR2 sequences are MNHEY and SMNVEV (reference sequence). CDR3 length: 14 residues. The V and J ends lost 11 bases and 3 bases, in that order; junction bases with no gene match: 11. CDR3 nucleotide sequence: TGTGCCGGGGGGATAGCGGGGCCAGAAGAGACCCAGTACTTC. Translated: CAGGIAGPEETQYF.

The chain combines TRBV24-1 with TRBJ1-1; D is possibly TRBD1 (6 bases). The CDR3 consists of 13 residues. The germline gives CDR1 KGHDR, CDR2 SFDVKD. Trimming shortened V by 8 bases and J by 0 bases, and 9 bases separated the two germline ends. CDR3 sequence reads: CATTNRVNTEAFF. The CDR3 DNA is TGTGCCACCACCAACAGGGTGAACACTGAAGCTTTCTTT.

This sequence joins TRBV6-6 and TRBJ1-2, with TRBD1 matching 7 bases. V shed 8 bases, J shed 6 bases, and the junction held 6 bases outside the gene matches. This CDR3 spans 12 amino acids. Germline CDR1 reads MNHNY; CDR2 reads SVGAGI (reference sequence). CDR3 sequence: CASLRDSDGYTF. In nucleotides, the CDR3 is TGTGCCAGCCTCCGGGACAGTGATGGCTACACCTTC.